The 30 T cell receptor beta chains reported below all come from one sample, sequenced in a study of identical twins (TCRdb year 2016). Libraries were constructed by 5' RACE. Sequencer: Illumina HiSeq 2000. The raw public data were reprocessed by TCRdb itself: fastp quality trimming at Q25, MiXCR clonotype calling, in-frame beta chains only. Every entry covers one CDR3 protein and lists the most common genes and DNA from its rows. A total of approximately 1.8 million distinct CDR3 sequences appear in this sample, around a third of them only once. Less than 0.35% of the sample is held by the ten biggest clonotypes. Input material: cord blood. These TCRs come from a newborn girl in good health.

This clonotype was seen more than once but under ten times. The V call is TRBV4-1, the J call TRBJ2-3; 11 nucleotides align to TRBD2. CDR1 MGHRA and CDR2 YSYEKL come from the germline V gene. Trimming took 2 bases from V and 2 from J; bases not matched to a gene: 3. CDR3 length: 16 amino acids. The CDR3 loop reads CASSQTGLAVTDTQYF. DNA of the CDR3: TGCGCCAGCAGCCAAACGGGACTAGCGGTCACAGATACGCAGTATTTT.

This clonotype was seen just once. This chain joins TRBV20-1 and TRBJ2-5, with TRBD2 identical over 10 bases. Germline values: CDR1 DFQATT, CDR2 SNEGSKA (reference sequence). The CDR3 is 14 amino acids. J was trimmed by 11 bases and V by 5 bases; bases with no gene match: 14. CDR3: CSAPLRLAGVEQYF. The CDR3 DNA reads TGCAGTGCTCCCCTAAGGCTAGCGGGGGTGGAGCAGTACTTC.

V and J are TRBV6-6 and TRBJ2-2; TRBD2 aligns across 11 bases. The V segment lost 2 bases and the J segment 4 bases; nucleotides outside the gene matches: 3. There are 16 residues in the CDR3. Germline values: CDR1 MNHNY, CDR2 SVGAGI (reference sequence). In DNA, the CDR3 is TGTGCCAGCAGTTACAGTCTAGCGGGGGGCACCGGGGAGCTGTTTTTT. Its protein product is CASSYSLAGGTGELFF.

This clonotype was seen many times. The V gene is TRBV7-2, the J gene TRBJ2-7; TRBD1 aligns across 7 bases. The CDR3 consists of 16 residues. V lost 1 base, J lost 2 bases, and 8 bases stayed unmatched. Germline values: CDR1 SGHTA, CDR2 FQGNSA. The CDR3 is CASSLGAGTATYEQYF. Here the CDR3 DNA reads TGTGCCAGCAGCTTAGGGGCCGGGACAGCAACCTACGAGCAGTACTTC.

In this sample, this clonotype turned up a few times. The chain joins TRBV3-1 to TRBJ1-1; 10 bases align to TRBD1. The CDR3 sequence is 15 residues long. V was clipped by 0 bases and J by 7 bases; unmatched bases: 5. From germline, CDR1 is LGHDT and CDR2 YNNKEL (reference sequence). The CDR3 coding sequence is TGTGCCAGCAGCCAAGATCTTAGGACAGGGGGTGAAGCTTTCTTT. Residues: CASSQDLRTGGEAFF.

In this sample, this clonotype turned up a few times. V and J are TRBV27 and TRBJ2-5, with 10 bases lining up with TRBD2. CDR1 is MNHEY, CDR2 SMNVEV, per germline (reference sequence). With V trimmed by 2 bases and J by 4 bases, 4 bases remained unmatched. This CDR3 is 15 amino acids long. As DNA, the CDR3 is TGTGCCAGCAGTTTACTACTAGCGGGAAGAGAGACCCAGTACTTC. Encoded protein: CASSLLLAGRETQYF.

The rearrangement links TRBV20-1 to TRBJ2-7; maybe TRBD1 (6 bases). Trimming cost V 1 base and J 7 bases, with 23 bases left between them. CDR3 length: 16 residues. Germline CDR1 DFQATT, CDR2 SNEGSKA (reference sequence). CDR3 in amino acids: CSARVWGRFTYNEQYF. For the CDR3, the DNA is TGCAGTGCTAGAGTTTGGGGGCGGTTCACCTACAATGAGCAGTACTTC.

This clonotype was seen a few times. The chain combines TRBV12-3 or TRBV12-4 with TRBJ1-1; possibly TRBD1 for D (6 bases). The CDR3 spans 12 residues. V lost 6 bases and J lost 7, with 12 bases in between. The CDR3 sequence is CASRAGVREAFF. In DNA, the CDR3 is TGTGCCAGCAGGGCAGGGGTGCGTGAAGCTTTCTTT.

The chain is built from TRBV15 and TRBJ2-1; tentatively, D is TRBD1 or TRBD2 (5 bases each). This CDR3 spans 13 amino acids. V was pared by 8 bases and J by 4 bases, with 12 bases between. Germline assignment: CDR1 LNHNV and CDR2 YYDKDF (reference sequence). The DNA for the CDR3 is TGTGCCACCCGTCCGGGGCTTTACAATGAGCAGTTCTTC. Protein product: CATRPGLYNEQFF.

This clonotype came up a few times. The V call is TRBV4-2, the J call TRBJ2-5, with TRBD2 identical over 7 bases. This CDR3 is built from 16 residues. The junction had 8 bases not matched to a gene; V was cut back by 1 base and J by 3 bases. Germline V gives CDR1 LGHNA, CDR2 YNFKEQ. The CDR3 spells CASSQVRAGTEETQYF. CDR3 in DNA: TGTGCCAGCAGCCAAGTTCGAGCGGGGACTGAAGAGACCCAGTACTTC.

V gene TRBV12-3 or TRBV12-4 combines with J gene TRBJ2-3; 8 bases are a match to TRBD2. With 6 bases clipped from V and 15 bases from J, the junction kept 17 bases outside the gene matches. The CDR3 has 14 amino acids. The DNA for the CDR3 is TGTGCCAGCAGGTTAACTAGCGGACCCGATGTGGAATATTTT. Amino acids: CASRLTSGPDVEYF.

This chain connects TRBV5-1 to TRBJ2-4; 7 bases align to TRBD1. Gene TRBJ2-7 matches the end of the DNA better, so the J call may be wrong. CDR3 length: 15 amino acids. Germline loops: CDR1 SGHRS, CDR2 YFSETQ. For the CDR3, the DNA is TGCGCCAGCAGCGGCCTTCCGGGACAGCTATACGAGCAGTACTTC. Encoded protein: CASSGLPGQLYEQYF.

There are a few counts of this clonotype. This rearrangement joins TRBV6-6 to TRBJ2-5, with TRBD2 identical over 8 bases. CDR3 size: 11 residues. The ends lost 0 bases at V and 13 bases at J; junction bases unmatched: 1. Germline V lookup: CDR1 MNHNY, CDR2 SVGAGI (reference sequence). The CDR3 protein is CASSYSGLAYF. Here the CDR3 DNA reads TGTGCCAGCAGTTACTCAGGACTAGCGTACTTC.

The chain is built from TRBV5-1 and TRBJ2-3; possibly TRBD1 or TRBD2 for D (6 bases each). This CDR3 has 15 amino acids. Per germline, CDR1 SGHRS and CDR2 YFSETQ. V was clipped by 1 base and J by 2 bases, with 11 bases between them. The CDR3 nucleotides read TGCGCCAGCAGCTTGACAGGGACTCCCACAGATACGCAGTATTTT. Translated, it gives CASSLTGTPTDTQYF.

V usage is TRBV4-2 and J usage is TRBJ2-5, with D possibly matching TRBD1 (6 bases). The V and J ends lost 4 bases and 0 bases respectively, with 12 bases between them. In germline, CDR1 is LGHNA, CDR2 YNFKEQ. The CDR3 runs 15 residues. The CDR3 here is CASSRATGNQETQYF. The CDR3, as DNA: TGTGCCAGCAGCCGAGCCACAGGGAACCAAGAGACCCAGTACTTC.

This chain joins TRBV4-1 and TRBJ2-5; D may match TRBD1 or TRBD2 (5 bases each). Near its end, the DNA agrees better with TRBJ2-7, so the J call may be wrong. Germline V CDR1 and CDR2: MGHRA, YSYEKL. The CDR3 loop spans 15 amino acids. The CDR3 coding sequence is TGCGCCAGCAGCCAAGTGGTTCAGGGAAGCGGCGAGCAGTACTTC. This encodes CASSQVVQGSGEQYF.

The chain joins TRBV5-5 to TRBJ2-7; 8 bases agree with TRBD1. V lost 7 bases, J lost 6 bases, and 15 bases stayed unmatched. Germline V CDR1 and CDR2: SGHKS, YYEKEE (reference sequence). This CDR3 contains 15 residues. DNA of the CDR3: TGTGCCAGCCGCCGGGACAGGAGCTTAACCATCGAGCAGTACTTC. This sequence encodes CASRRDRSLTIEQYF.

This clonotype was seen many times. The V and J genes are TRBV24-1 and TRBJ2-7; D unresolved. There are 12 residues in the CDR3. Germline CDR1 is KGHDR and CDR2 is SFDVKD. Trimming took 3 bases from V and 3 from J, leaving 5 bases between them. The CDR3 DNA sequence: TGTGCCACCAGTGATCGCAGCTACGAGCAGTACTTC. Protein product: CATSDRSYEQYF.

The chain carries TRBV12-3 or TRBV12-4 and TRBJ2-7; perhaps TRBD2 as D (6 bases). The CDR3 covers 13 residues. Trimming took off 7 bases at V and 1 base at J, with 11 bases between the two ends. Written as DNA, the CDR3 is TGTGCCAGCACCTTAGCGGCTTCCTACGAGCAGTACTTC. Its translation is CASTLAASYEQYF.

The chain joins TRBV12-3 or TRBV12-4 to TRBJ2-5; perhaps TRBD2 as D (7 bases). V was shortened by 0 bases and J by 11 bases, with 19 bases between the two germline ends. The CDR3 contains 15 residues. The CDR3 sequence: CASSLALGGHNEQYF. CDR3 DNA sequence: TGTGCCAGCAGTTTAGCGCTCGGGGGGCACAATGAGCAGTACTTC.

This sequence joins TRBV28 and TRBJ2-3; 7 nucleotides agree with TRBD2. Unmatched junction bases numbered 11, after V lost 3 bases and J lost 5 bases. The CDR3 has 16 amino acids. Germline V lookup: CDR1 MDHEN, CDR2 SYDVKM. In nucleotides, the CDR3 is TGTGCCAGCAGTTTTTTTTACGCGGGAGTCGGAGATACGCAGTATTTT. Its protein is CASSFFYAGVGDTQYF. The full variable domain, in which reference TRBV28 and TRBJ2-3 provide the parts outside the CDR3, is DVKVTQSSRYLVKRTGEKVFLECVQDMDHENMFWYRQDPGLGLRLIYFSYDVKMKEKGDIPEGYSVSREKKERFSLILESASTNQTSMYLCASSFFYAGVGDTQYFGPGTRLTVL.

The chain employs TRBV12-3 or TRBV12-4 and TRBJ2-7; 11 bases are shared with TRBD1. The V and J ends lost 5 bases and 10 bases, in that order; junction bases with no gene match: 19. The CDR3 totals 17 residues. The CDR3 is CASSPGQGEGGTESQYF. The CDR3 nucleotides are TGTGCCAGCAGTCCGGGACAGGGGGAGGGAGGGACGGAGTCCCAGTACTTC.

The chain employs TRBV29-1 and TRBJ2-1, with 9 bases lining up with TRBD2. Judging by the DNA end, TRBJ2-7 fits better; the J call may be wrong. The CDR3 consists of 18 residues. Germline V gives CDR1 SQVTM, CDR2 ANQGSEA. CDR3 sequence: CSPLRGLAGISSYNEQYF. The CDR3 bases are TGCAGCCCACTCCGGGGGCTAGCGGGGATAAGCTCCTACAATGAGCAGTACTTC.

This clonotype has ten or more counts. The rearrangement links TRBV20-1 to TRBJ2-7; either TRBD1 or TRBD2 may supply D (6 bases each). The V gene's germline CDR1 is DFQATT and CDR2 SNEGSKA (reference sequence). The CDR3 covers 14 residues. Trimming shortened V by 3 bases and J by 1 base, and 13 bases separated the two germline ends. The CDR3 bases are TGCAGTGCTAGCGGGGGCGCGAAGTCCTACGAGCAGTACTTC. It specifies CSASGGAKSYEQYF.

The gene calls are TRBV6-6 and TRBJ1-5; a weak D match, TRBD1 (5 bases). CDR1 MNHNY and CDR2 SVGAGI come from the germline V gene (reference sequence). The V gene lost 0 bases and the J gene lost 3 bases, with 12 bases spanning the gap. The CDR3 sequence is 16 residues long. The CDR3 sequence is CASSYSTGGNNQPQHF. CDR3 coding DNA: TGTGCCAGCAGTTACTCGACGGGGGGTAACAATCAGCCCCAGCATTTT.

CDR3 nucleotide sequence: TGCGCCAGCAGCCGGAATAGCGGGAGGGTAGAGACCCAGTACTTC. Protein product: CASSRNSGRVETQYF. The chain has TRBV4-1 and TRBJ2-5, with 11 bases identical to TRBD2. The germline V gene has CDR1 MGHRA and CDR2 YSYEKL. Unmatched junction bases numbered 5, after V lost 4 bases and J lost 4 bases. This CDR3 has 15 residues.

This clonotype was counted a few times. The chain has TRBV7-9 and TRBJ1-4; no clear D gene. Per germline, CDR1 SEHNR and CDR2 FQNEAQ (reference sequence). Trimming removed 2 bases at V and 4 bases at J, with 11 bases between. The CDR3 loop spans 15 amino acids. Here the CDR3 reads CASSLQRYINEKLFF. The CDR3 nucleotides are TGTGCCAGCAGCTTACAGCGATACATTAATGAAAAACTGTTTTTT.

This clonotype was observed many times. V gene TRBV29-1 combines with J gene TRBJ2-7; tentatively, D is TRBD1 (6 bases). This CDR3 has 14 amino acids. V lost 3 bases and J lost 2, with 14 bases in between. Germline V gene sequence: CDR1 SQVTM, CDR2 ANQGSEA. DNA of the CDR3: TGCAGCGTTGAGGCTTGGGACAATCCCTACGAGCAGTACTTC. Amino acids: CSVEAWDNPYEQYF.

The table lists this clonotype with a few counts. The genes are TRBV7-2 and TRBJ1-1; 7 bases match TRBD1. Germline loops: CDR1 SGHTA, CDR2 FQGNSA. Trimming took 5 bases from V and 4 from J; bases not matched to a gene: 7. This CDR3 has 14 amino acids. The chain's CDR3 is CASSPGQASTEAFF. The CDR3 DNA is TGTGCCAGCAGCCCAGGACAGGCCTCCACTGAAGCTTTCTTT.

This rearrangement joins TRBV15 to TRBJ2-3; D remains ambiguous. Germline assignment: CDR1 LNHNV and CDR2 YYDKDF (reference sequence). Trimming pared 5 bases from V and 3 bases from J, leaving 6 bases between. The CDR3 runs 12 residues. CDR3 protein: CATSSLTDTQYF. As DNA, the CDR3 is TGTGCCACCAGCTCCTTGACAGATACGCAGTATTTT.